The rows below give T cell receptor beta chains drawn from one sample of a study of blood T cell repertoires in COVID-19. TCRdb's table, derived via immunoSEQ multiplex PCR, lists solely in-frame clones and lacks some. The data contain roughly 160,000 clones, around four fifths of them singletons. The sequencing input was peripheral blood. These receptors were obtained from a woman aged 70-85 years who had recovered from COVID-19. Each CDR3 is given with its conserved first and last residue. Each record gives: D gene, J gene, V gene, clone size, CDR3 DNA, CDR3 protein. The D gene is left open where the match is weak. Clone size is given for some rows only: seen once, a few or many times, or a class if the clone is expanded.

d_gene: -; j_gene: TRBJ1-2; v_gene: TRBV6-5; abundance: -; CDR3nt: TGTGCCAGCAGCCCACGAGGAGCCTACACCTTC; CDR3aa: CASSPRGAYTF
d_gene: -; j_gene: TRBJ2-2; v_gene: TRBV19; abundance: -; CDR3nt: TGTGCCAGTAGTATCCCGACTATCACCGGGGAGCTGTTTTTT; CDR3aa: CASSIPTITGELFF
d_gene: TRBD2; j_gene: TRBJ2-7; v_gene: TRBV3-1/TRBV3-2; abundance: -; CDR3nt: TGTGCCAGCAGCCGGGGACTAGCGGTCTTCGAGCAGTACTTC; CDR3aa: CASSRGLAVFEQYF
d_gene: TRBD2; j_gene: TRBJ2-5; v_gene: TRBV4-2; abundance: -; CDR3nt: TGTGCCAGCAGCCAGACTAGCGGGGGGGCCTGGGAGGAGACCCAGTACTTC; CDR3aa: CASSQTSGGAWEETQYF
d_gene: TRBD2; j_gene: TRBJ2-7; v_gene: TRBV27; abundance: -; CDR3nt: TGTGCCAGCAGTCCCCGGACTAGCGGGCGAAGCAGTTTGCAGTACTTC; CDR3aa: CASSPRTSGRSSLQYF
d_gene: -; j_gene: TRBJ2-1; v_gene: TRBV4-2; abundance: few; CDR3nt: TGTGCCAGCAGCCCCAGGCACCGGGACTCCTGGTACAATGAGCAGTTCTTC; CDR3aa: CASSPRHRDSWYNEQFF
d_gene: -; j_gene: TRBJ2-2; v_gene: TRBV10-3; abundance: once; CDR3nt: TGTGCCATCAGCAAGCCCGCATCGTCCGGGGAGCTGTTTTTT; CDR3aa: CAISKPASSGELFF
d_gene: -; j_gene: TRBJ1-1; v_gene: TRBV6-5; abundance: -; CDR3nt: TGTGCCACCTCGGGTGCGTTTGGGACTGAAGCTTTCTTT; CDR3aa: CATSGAFGTEAFF
d_gene: TRBD1; j_gene: TRBJ1-2; v_gene: TRBV3-1/TRBV3-2; abundance: -; CDR3nt: TGTGCCAGCAGCCATTTCGGGACAGGGACGAGCGCTGGCTACACCTTC; CDR3aa: CASSHFGTGTSAGYTF
d_gene: TRBD1; j_gene: TRBJ1-2; v_gene: TRBV27; abundance: -; CDR3nt: TGTGCCAGCAGAAAACCGGGACAGGGGGCGCGGGGCTACACCTTC; CDR3aa: CASRKPGQGARGYTF
d_gene: -; j_gene: TRBJ1-3; v_gene: TRBV9; abundance: once; CDR3nt: TGTGCCAGCAGCGTAGGACAGATAGGGCCCTCTGGAAACACCATATATTTT; CDR3aa: CASSVGQIGPSGNTIYF
d_gene: -; j_gene: TRBJ1-3; v_gene: TRBV29-1; abundance: -; CDR3nt: TGCAGCGTTGAAGATCGGGGGGTGGCGGACACCATATATTTT; CDR3aa: CSVEDRGVADTIYF
d_gene: TRBD2; j_gene: TRBJ2-5; v_gene: TRBV5-4; abundance: -; CDR3nt: TGTGCCAGCAGCTCTCCCGGCGGGGGAGCGCAAGAGACCCAGTACTTC; CDR3aa: CASSSPGGGAQETQYF
d_gene: -; j_gene: TRBJ1-1; v_gene: TRBV18; abundance: -; CDR3nt: TGTGCCAGCTCACCGCCCTGGTCAGGTTATGACACTGAAGCTTTCTTT; CDR3aa: CASSPPWSGYDTEAFF
d_gene: -; j_gene: TRBJ1-2; v_gene: TRBV29-1; abundance: -; CDR3nt: TGCAGCGTTGAAGCCCCGGGCCGGGGGGACTATGGCTACACCTTC; CDR3aa: CSVEAPGRGDYGYTF
d_gene: -; j_gene: TRBJ2-2; v_gene: TRBV10-3; abundance: -; CDR3nt: TGTGCCATCAGTGAGTGGGGGCCCGATGGGGAGCTGTTTTTT; CDR3aa: CAISEWGPDGELFF
d_gene: -; j_gene: TRBJ2-2; v_gene: TRBV20-1; abundance: -; CDR3nt: TGCAGTGCTAGTGCCCGCAGAGGCACCGGGGAGCTGTTTTTT; CDR3aa: CSASARRGTGELFF
d_gene: -; j_gene: TRBJ2-7; v_gene: TRBV7-9; abundance: -; CDR3nt: TGTGCCAGCAGCTTAAAAGGGGGTTACGAGCAGTACTTC; CDR3aa: CASSLKGGYEQYF
d_gene: TRBD2; j_gene: TRBJ2-3; v_gene: TRBV7-3; abundance: -; CDR3nt: TGTGCCAGCAGCTCCCAGGGGACTAGCGGGGGCCTACGCACAGATACGCAGTATTTT; CDR3aa: CASSSQGTSGGLRTDTQYF
d_gene: -; j_gene: TRBJ2-3; v_gene: TRBV5-4; abundance: -; CDR3nt: TGTGCCACCAAGGGGGGGAGGAGGACAGATACGCAGTATTTT; CDR3aa: CATKGGRRTDTQYF
d_gene: TRBD2; j_gene: TRBJ2-1; v_gene: TRBV28; abundance: -; CDR3nt: TGTGCCAGCAGTTTATGGCGACTAGCGGGGAATGAGCAGTTCTTC; CDR3aa: CASSLWRLAGNEQFF
d_gene: TRBD1; j_gene: TRBJ1-3; v_gene: TRBV5-1; abundance: -; CDR3nt: TGCGCCAGCAGCATGGGACAGGGGAGCTCTGGAAACACCATATATTTT; CDR3aa: CASSMGQGSSGNTIYF
d_gene: -; j_gene: TRBJ1-4; v_gene: TRBV6-1; abundance: -; CDR3nt: TGTGCCAGCAGTGGGCGGTATGTACACGCAACTAATGAAAAACTGTTTTTT; CDR3aa: CASSGRYVHATNEKLFF
d_gene: -; j_gene: TRBJ1-1; v_gene: TRBV28; abundance: -; CDR3nt: TGTGCCAGCAGTCGAGGGGGGGAGGGAGGCACTGAAGCTTTCTTT; CDR3aa: CASSRGGEGGTEAFF
d_gene: TRBD2; j_gene: TRBJ2-3; v_gene: TRBV10-1; abundance: -; CDR3nt: TGCGCCAGCAGTGGCGACACTAGCGGGAGCACAGATACGCAGTATTTT; CDR3aa: CASSGDTSGSTDTQYF
d_gene: -; j_gene: TRBJ1-5; v_gene: TRBV19; abundance: -; CDR3nt: TGTGCCAGTAGTATTACAGCAAATCAGCCCCAGCATTTT; CDR3aa: CASSITANQPQHF
d_gene: TRBD2; j_gene: TRBJ2-5; v_gene: TRBV10-3; abundance: -; CDR3nt: TGTGCCATCAGTGCCAATATAGCGGGACACCAAGAGACCCAGTACTTC; CDR3aa: CAISANIAGHQETQYF
d_gene: TRBD2; j_gene: TRBJ2-7; v_gene: TRBV15; abundance: -; CDR3nt: TGTGCCACCAGCACTTGGGGGGGCGAGCAGTACTTC; CDR3aa: CATSTWGGEQYF
d_gene: TRBD1; j_gene: TRBJ1-1; v_gene: TRBV3-1/TRBV3-2; abundance: -; CDR3nt: TGTGCCAGCAGCGGCCGGGACAGGGGCACTGAAGCTTTCTTT; CDR3aa: CASSGRDRGTEAFF
d_gene: TRBD2; j_gene: TRBJ2-1; v_gene: TRBV10-1; abundance: -; CDR3nt: TGCGCCAGCAGTGAGTCGGATCTAGCGGGTGGGGACAATGAGCAGTTCTTC; CDR3aa: CASSESDLAGGDNEQFF
d_gene: -; j_gene: TRBJ1-2; v_gene: TRBV3-1/TRBV3-2; abundance: -; CDR3nt: TGTGCCAGCAGCGCGCGGGGCAGTAACTATGGCTACACCTTC; CDR3aa: CASSARGSNYGYTF
d_gene: -; j_gene: TRBJ1-6; v_gene: TRBV5-1; abundance: many; CDR3nt: TGCGCCAGCAGCTTGTTGTTCCAGGGCAATAATTCACCCCTCCACTTT; CDR3aa: CASSLLFQGNNSPLHF
d_gene: TRBD2; j_gene: TRBJ2-1; v_gene: TRBV9; abundance: -; CDR3nt: TGTGCCAGCAGCACTCGACTAGCGTCATACAATGAGCAGTTCTTC; CDR3aa: CASSTRLASYNEQFF
d_gene: -; j_gene: TRBJ2-5; v_gene: TRBV10-3; abundance: -; CDR3nt: TGTGCCATCAGTGAGTCTCCGTCCCTACAGTACCAAGAGACCCAGTACTTC; CDR3aa: CAISESPSLQYQETQYF
d_gene: TRBD1; j_gene: TRBJ1-2; v_gene: TRBV10-3; abundance: many; CDR3nt: TGTGCCATCAGTGACGGACAGGGGGCCGGCTACACCTTC; CDR3aa: CAISDGQGAGYTF
d_gene: -; j_gene: TRBJ1-2; v_gene: TRBV28; abundance: -; CDR3nt: TGTGCCAGCAGTCCCCGGACACTCTTAAACTATGGCTACACCTTC; CDR3aa: CASSPRTLLNYGYTF
d_gene: TRBD1; j_gene: TRBJ1-2; v_gene: TRBV28; abundance: -; CDR3nt: TGTGCCAGCAGTCCCGGACAGGTCCTTGGCTACACCTTC; CDR3aa: CASSPGQVLGYTF
d_gene: -; j_gene: TRBJ1-5; v_gene: TRBV5-1; abundance: few; CDR3nt: TGCGCCAGCAGCGCAGGTAGCAATCAGCCCCAGCATTTT; CDR3aa: CASSAGSNQPQHF
d_gene: -; j_gene: TRBJ2-3; v_gene: TRBV27; abundance: -; CDR3nt: TGTGCCAGCAGTCCATGGGGGACACCAACCGGTACGCAGTATTTT; CDR3aa: CASSPWGTPTGTQYF
d_gene: -; j_gene: TRBJ1-6; v_gene: TRBV9; abundance: -; CDR3nt: TGTGCCAGCAGCGTAGAGACAGGCGGTTCACCCCTCCACTTT; CDR3aa: CASSVETGGSPLHF
d_gene: TRBD1; j_gene: TRBJ1-6; v_gene: TRBV7-9; abundance: -; CDR3nt: TGTGCCAGCAGCTTAGAGACAGGGGGCCCAGGGTCACCCCTCCACTTT; CDR3aa: CASSLETGGPGSPLHF
d_gene: -; j_gene: TRBJ2-7; v_gene: TRBV7-2; abundance: -; CDR3nt: TGTGCCAGCAGCTTAGGGGGAGAGACCTACGAGCAGTACTTC; CDR3aa: CASSLGGETYEQYF
d_gene: -; j_gene: TRBJ1-5; v_gene: TRBV19; abundance: -; CDR3nt: TGTGCCAGTAGGATGGGGCTACGGGTGCAGCCCCAGCATTTT; CDR3aa: CASRMGLRVQPQHF
d_gene: TRBD1; j_gene: TRBJ2-6; v_gene: TRBV5-4; abundance: -; CDR3nt: TGTGCCAGCAGCTTGGGGGCAGGGGGCTCTGGGGCCAACGTCCTGACTTTC; CDR3aa: CASSLGAGGSGANVLTF
d_gene: -; j_gene: TRBJ2-1; v_gene: TRBV4-2; abundance: -; CDR3nt: TGTGCCAGCAGGCCAGCGGCCAAGGACTACAATGAGCAGTTCTTC; CDR3aa: CASRPAAKDYNEQFF
d_gene: -; j_gene: TRBJ2-1; v_gene: TRBV6-5; abundance: few; CDR3nt: TGTGCCAGCAGCCCCGGGGATGAGCAGTTCTTC; CDR3aa: CASSPGDEQFF
d_gene: -; j_gene: TRBJ2-6; v_gene: TRBV15; abundance: -; CDR3nt: TGTGCCACCGCAGGGTACTCTGGGGCCAACGTCCTGACTTTC; CDR3aa: CATAGYSGANVLTF
d_gene: -; j_gene: TRBJ1-4; v_gene: TRBV19; abundance: -; CDR3nt: TGTGCCAGTAGTAGGCAGGCTAATGAAAAACTGTTTTTT; CDR3aa: CASSRQANEKLFF
d_gene: -; j_gene: TRBJ2-1; v_gene: TRBV5-1; abundance: many; CDR3nt: TGCGCCAGCAGCTTGGGGGCAGGCGACAATGAGCAGTTCTTC; CDR3aa: CASSLGAGDNEQFF
d_gene: TRBD1; j_gene: TRBJ2-3; v_gene: TRBV4-2; abundance: -; CDR3nt: TGTGCCAGCAGCCAGCTGGGACAGGGTAGGAATACGCAGTATTTT; CDR3aa: CASSQLGQGRNTQYF
d_gene: -; j_gene: TRBJ1-5; v_gene: TRBV24-1; abundance: -; CDR3nt: TGTGCCACCAGTGATTGCGCAGAAGGCGGCGGGGGGCACCAGCCCCAGCATTTT; CDR3aa: CATSDCAEGGGGHQPQHF
d_gene: -; j_gene: TRBJ1-2; v_gene: TRBV6-5; abundance: -; CDR3nt: TGTGCCAGCAGTTCTGGAGCTAACTATGGCTACACCTTC; CDR3aa: CASSSGANYGYTF
d_gene: TRBD2; j_gene: TRBJ2-3; v_gene: TRBV5-4; abundance: -; CDR3nt: TGTGCCAGCAGCTTGGGGGCTAGCGGGGGCTTGGATACGCAGTATTTT; CDR3aa: CASSLGASGGLDTQYF
d_gene: TRBD1; j_gene: TRBJ1-1; v_gene: TRBV10-3; abundance: once; CDR3nt: TGTGCCATCAGGAGGGGTGCAGGGGGCACTGAAGCTTTCTTT; CDR3aa: CAIRRGAGGTEAFF